Below are 6 T cell receptor beta chains sequenced from a single sample in a study of cytomegalovirus exposure and HLA in healthy donors. It was with 60 Vbeta and 13 Jbeta primers that the PCR ran. Libraries were prepared by immunoSEQ multiplex PCR; TCRdb keeps only in-frame clonotypes and omits some of them. The table shows approximately 130,000 clones, with 81% occurring only once. The specimen was PBMCs. These TCRs come from a man between 18 and 29 years old in good health and CMV-seronegative.

The chain is built from TRBV27 and TRBJ1-4; D is possibly TRBD1 (5 bases). V was pared by 5 bases and J by 4 bases, with 11 bases between. Per the germline V gene, CDR1 is MNHEY and CDR2 is SMNVEV (reference sequence). The CDR3 runs to 14 residues. The CDR3, as DNA: TGTGCCAGCAGTGACCCCGGGGGTAATGAAAAACTGTTTTTT. This gives the protein CASSDPGGNEKLFF.

The gene calls are TRBV27 and TRBJ2-6; D perhaps matches TRBD2 (6 bases). The germline V gene encodes CDR1 MNHEY and CDR2 SMNVEV (reference sequence). V shed 7 bases and J shed 2 bases, with 12 bases lying between them. The CDR3 loop spans 15 amino acids. CDR3 sequence (DNA): TGTGCCAGCAAGGAGGGAACAACTGGGGCCAACGTCCTGACTTTC. This gives the protein CASKEGTTGANVLTF.

The chain recombines TRBV7-8 with TRBJ1-1, with D unclear. The V and J ends lost 3 bases and 0 bases respectively, with 11 bases between them. The CDR3 is 15 residues long. Germline assignment: CDR1 SGHVS and CDR2 FQNEAQ. CDR3 region: CASSLNLYMNTEAFF. Here the CDR3 DNA reads TGTGCCAGCAGCTTGAACCTTTACATGAACACTGAAGCTTTCTTT.

V usage is TRBV15 and J usage is TRBJ2-7; no reliable D call. The ends were cut back, 3 bases at V and 0 bases at J, with 12 bases in the middle. This CDR3 comprises 15 residues. CDR1 is LNHNV, CDR2 YYDKDF, per germline (reference sequence). The CDR3 region has the DNA TGTGCCACCAGCAGTCTTCCGGGTACCTCCTACGAGCAGTACTTC. It specifies CATSSLPGTSYEQYF.

The gene calls are TRBV7-9 and TRBJ2-7; the match to TRBD1 covers 7 bases. Germline V lookup: CDR1 SEHNR, CDR2 FQNEAQ (reference sequence). The CDR3 length is 14 residues. Trimming cost V 5 bases and J 6 bases; bases outside gene matches: 10. The CDR3 DNA sequence: TGTGCCAGCAGCCACGGACAGGATTCTAGCGAGCAGTACTTC. Translated: CASSHGQDSSEQYF.

This chain connects TRBV4-1 to TRBJ1-4; D is ambiguous. Deletions cut 3 bases from V and 3 bases from J, with 14 bases between. The germline V gene encodes CDR1 MGHRA and CDR2 YSYEKL. The length of the CDR3 is 16 residues. DNA of the CDR3: TGCGCCAGCAGCCAGAACTACGGTATCGCTAATGAAAAACTGTTTTTT. Encoded protein: CASSQNYGIANEKLFF.